This T cell receptor beta chain was identified in a study of CD4 T cells in relation to SARS-CoV-2 and coronaviruses. Whole-study results and caveats: No donor gave both pre-pandemic and post-infection samples. According to naive versus memory sequencing, detected responses are memory recall, not newly primed.

The sample holds a few counts of this clone. The antigen remains unidentified. This CDR3 has 15 residues. The trim removed 0 bases at V and 7 bases at J, leaving 3 bases unmatched. From germline, CDR1 is SGHKS and CDR2 YYEKEE (reference sequence). Clones were sequenced by immunoSEQ multiplex PCR, and TCRdb holds only the in-frame ones, with some missing. The repertoire holds tens of thousands of clones, with around 76% as singletons. The V gene is TRBV5-5, the J gene TRBJ2-2, with TRBD2 matching over 10 bases. Sequenced material: memory CD4+ T cells from PBMCs, cultured in vitro. The origin of this receptor is an adult with COVID-19. The CDR3 nucleotides are TGTGCCAGCAGCTTGGAGCGGGAGGGTCTCGGGGAGCTGTTTTTT. It is translated as CASSLEREGLGELFF.